One sample yielded the 27 T cell receptor beta chains listed below, sequenced in a study of blood T cell repertoires in COVID-19. Measured with immunoSEQ multiplex PCR; TCRdb has only the in-frame clones, and not every one. The repertoire has 250,000 to 400,000 clones, 85% to 90% of them found once; the top ten carry approximately 2.9%. Material for sequencing was peripheral blood. The receptors here all came from a woman in her thirties with COVID-19, enrolled during active disease.

The V and J genes are TRBV7-6 and TRBJ1-3, with D maybe TRBD1 (6 bases). Germline V gene sequence: CDR1 SGHVS, CDR2 FNYEAQ. Trimming left V 4 bases short and J 0 bases short, with 16 bases between. The CDR3 loop spans 17 amino acids. CDR3 coding DNA: TGTGCCAGCAGCTGGACCTTGGGACAAAACTCTGGAAACACCATATATTTT. The encoded protein is CASSWTLGQNSGNTIYF.

This clone appeared a few times. The J gene is TRBJ1-2, the V gene TRBV12-3 or TRBV12-4; D is perhaps TRBD1 (6 bases). The ends were cut back, 6 bases at V and 8 bases at J, with 16 bases in the middle. The CDR3 is 13 amino acids. The CDR3 sequence is CASRRTGIGGYTF. The CDR3 bases are TGTGCCAGCAGGCGTACAGGGATAGGCGGCTACACCTTC.

The genes are TRBV29-1 and TRBJ1-4; TRBD1 matches 7 bases. The CDR3 runs 15 residues. V was clipped by 5 bases and J by 7 bases; unmatched bases: 13. Per the germline V gene, CDR1 is SQVTM and CDR2 is ANQGSEA. CDR3 sequence: CSVWDSKGSGEKLFF. Here the CDR3 DNA reads TGCAGCGTTTGGGACAGCAAGGGATCCGGTGAAAAACTGTTTTTT.

This sequence joins TRBV27 and TRBJ2-2, with 14 bases fitting TRBD2. The CDR3 consists of 17 residues. CDR1 is MNHEY and CDR2 is SMNVEV in the germline V gene (reference sequence). Unmatched junction bases numbered 1, after V lost 2 bases and J lost 2 bases. CDR3 region: CASSLGTSGRNTGELFF. In DNA, the CDR3 is TGTGCCAGCAGTTTAGGGACTAGCGGGAGAAACACCGGGGAGCTGTTTTTT.

The chain uses TRBV28 and TRBJ1-2; 9 bases fit TRBD1. V trimming: 8 bases; J trimming: 4 bases; junction bases outside the gene matches: 8. The CDR3 loop spans 14 amino acids. Germline CDR1 and CDR2: MDHEN and SYDVKM. The CDR3 bases are TGTGCCAGCCTTCGGGACAGGGCTGTCTATGGCTACACCTTC. Translated, it gives CASLRDRAVYGYTF.

The chain uses TRBV5-5 and TRBJ2-1; TRBD2 matches at 13 bases. Germline V gene sequence: CDR1 SGHKS, CDR2 YYEKEE (reference sequence). The CDR3 loop spans 19 amino acids. V was pared by 1 base and J by 0 bases, with 7 bases of the junction left unmatched. The CDR3 reads CASSLLGLAGLFSYNEQFF. Here the CDR3 DNA reads TGTGCCAGCAGCTTGTTGGGACTAGCGGGACTTTTCTCCTACAATGAGCAGTTCTTC.

The chain is built from TRBV10-3 and TRBJ2-4, with D possibly TRBD1 on 5 matching bases. V was shortened by 3 bases and J by 3 bases, with 9 bases between the two germline ends. CDR3 length: 14 amino acids. The germline V gene has CDR1 ENHRY and CDR2 SYGVKD. CDR3 bases: TGTGCCATCAGTGATGACAGTCGCAAAAACATTCAGTACTTC. This encodes CAISDDSRKNIQYF.

The chain joins TRBV3-1 (or the pseudogene TRBV3-2) to TRBJ1-1; D perhaps matches TRBD1 (5 bases). The V gene's germline CDR1 is LGHDT and CDR2 YNNKEL (reference sequence). The CDR3 runs 13 residues. The V gene lost 4 bases and the J gene lost 4 bases, with 10 bases spanning the gap. DNA for the CDR3: TGTGCCAGCAGCCTCCGGGGGGGCACTGAAGCTTTCTTT. This sequence encodes CASSLRGGTEAFF.

The J gene is TRBJ2-5, the V gene TRBV5-8; TRBD1 matches 9 bases. Trimming removed 2 bases from V and 4 bases from J; junction bases left unmatched: 15. The CDR3 runs to 18 residues. Germline V gene data show CDR1 as SGHTS and CDR2 as YDEGEE. In nucleotides, the CDR3 is TGTGCCAGCAGCTTTCGCCCCCGGACAGGGGTGGCTGGAGAGACCCAGTACTTC. This gives the protein CASSFRPRTGVAGETQYF.

This rearrangement joins TRBV18 to TRBJ2-7, with 9 nucleotides matching TRBD2. Germline assignment: CDR1 KGHSH and CDR2 LQKENI. This CDR3 is 14 amino acids long. Trimming at V came to 0 bases and at J to 7 bases, leaving 4 bases not matched to a gene. The CDR3 here is CASSPPVLAGEQYF. The DNA of the CDR3 is TGTGCCAGCTCACCACCCGTTCTAGCGGGGGAGCAGTACTTC.

The V and J genes are TRBV5-6 and TRBJ1-4; D perhaps matches TRBD1 (5 bases). Germline values: CDR1 SGHDT, CDR2 YYEEEE. V was trimmed by 5 bases and J by 4 bases, leaving 12 bases between them. The CDR3 runs to 14 residues. Here the CDR3 reads CASRNRGINEKLFF. CDR3 DNA sequence: TGTGCCAGCAGGAATAGGGGTATTAATGAAAAACTGTTTTTT.

The V and J genes are TRBV27 and TRBJ2-3; a weak D match, TRBD1 (5 bases). V was shortened by 2 bases and J by 1 base, with 13 bases between the two germline ends. The CDR3 runs 16 residues. CDR1 is MNHEY, CDR2 SMNVEV, per germline (reference sequence). The DNA for the CDR3 is TGTGCCAGCAGTTTAGAAGGGGCGCCGGGCACAGATACGCAGTATTTT. This sequence encodes CASSLEGAPGTDTQYF.

The rearrangement links TRBV27 to TRBJ1-2; the match to TRBD1 covers 7 bases. Germline loops: CDR1 MNHEY, CDR2 SMNVEV (reference sequence). With V trimmed by 6 bases and J by 6 bases, 7 bases remained unmatched. This CDR3 is 13 amino acids long. The CDR3 DNA reads as TGTGCCAGCAGAACGGGGACAGTTCATGGCTACACCTTC. It translates to CASRTGTVHGYTF.

This chain links TRBV19 with TRBJ1-5, with 7 bases matching TRBD1. J was trimmed by 6 bases and V by 6 bases; bases with no gene match: 14. Germline V gives CDR1 LNHDA, CDR2 SQIVND (reference sequence). The CDR3 has 16 amino acids. The CDR3 coding sequence is TGTGCCAGTAGGATCTCTTCACAGGGGATTGGTCAGCCCCAGCATTTT. Its protein is CASRISSQGIGQPQHF. Based on the CDR3 plus reference TRBV19 and TRBJ1-5, the full variable domain is DGGITQSPKYLFRKEGQNVTLSCEQNLNHDAMYWYRQDPGQGLRLIYYSQIVNDFQKGDIAEGYSVSREKKESFPLTVTSAQKNPTAFYLCASRISSQGIGQPQHFGDGTRLSIL.

The CDR3 here is CASSYSLGRPDTQYF. The CDR3, as DNA: TGTGCCAGCAGTTACTCATTGGGGAGACCAGATACGCAGTATTTT. J is TRBJ2-3 and V is TRBV6-5, with D perhaps TRBD2 (5 bases). Trimming removed 0 bases at V and 4 bases at J, with 11 bases between. This CDR3 is built from 15 residues. Germline V gene data show CDR1 as MNHEY and CDR2 as SVGAGI.

The chain links TRBV24-1 to TRBJ2-7; TRBD2 is a possible D gene (6 bases). Germline V gives CDR1 KGHDR, CDR2 SFDVKD. The germline V and J ends were trimmed by 2 bases and 0 bases, with 10 bases remaining between them. This CDR3 has 15 residues. Here the CDR3 DNA reads TGTGCCACCAGTGATTCTGGACTACTCTCCTACGAGCAGTACTTC. This encodes CATSDSGLLSYEQYF.

The chain recombines TRBV10-3 with TRBJ2-2; 7 bases agree with TRBD1. Looked up from germline, CDR1 is ENHRY and CDR2 is SYGVKD. Losses at the gene ends were 10 bases for V and 0 bases for J; bases not matched to a gene: 5. CDR3 length: 14 amino acids. CDR3 bases: TGTGCCACCACAGGGGCGTCGAACACCGGGGAGCTGTTTTTT. Encoded protein: CATTGASNTGELFF.

The genes are TRBV24-1 and TRBJ1-5; TRBD1 is a possible D gene (6 bases). V shed 7 bases and J shed 4 bases, with 10 bases lying between them. The CDR3 sequence is 13 residues long. Germline values: CDR1 KGHDR, CDR2 SFDVKD. CDR3 DNA: TGTGCCACCAGACAGGGAGAGAATCAGCCCCAGCATTTT. Encoded protein: CATRQGENQPQHF.

The chain combines TRBV5-8 with TRBJ2-7, with 9 bases identical to TRBD1. CDR3 size: 15 residues. V was pared by 2 bases and J by 4 bases, with 7 bases of the junction left unmatched. CDR1 and CDR2 (germline): SGHTS, YDEGEE. The CDR3 sequence: CASSFRGQGWYEQYF. The DNA of the CDR3 is TGTGCCAGCAGCTTCCGGGGACAGGGTTGGTACGAGCAGTACTTC.

This clone was found once. The gene calls are TRBV29-1 and TRBJ1-5, with 9 nucleotides matching TRBD1. The CDR3 contains 13 residues. Germline CDR1 SQVTM, CDR2 ANQGSEA. J gave up 6 bases and V 7 bases, and 7 bases lay outside the gene matches. CDR3 coding DNA: TGCAGCGCCGGGACAGGGTCCAGTCAGCCCCAGCATTTT. It yields the protein CSAGTGSSQPQHF.

This chain uses TRBV19 with TRBJ1-3; tentatively, D is TRBD1 (6 bases). The CDR3 loop spans 15 amino acids. CDR1 LNHDA and CDR2 SQIVND come from the germline V gene (reference sequence). V was shortened by 2 bases and J by 0 bases, with 8 bases between the two germline ends. CDR3 bases: TGTGCCAGTAGTATACAGGGGATCTCTGGAAACACCATATATTTT. Protein product: CASSIQGISGNTIYF.

The chain joins TRBV30 to TRBJ1-5; the match to TRBD1 covers 10 bases. The CDR3 has 13 residues. Germline V CDR1 and CDR2: GTSNPN, SVGIG (reference sequence). Written as DNA, the CDR3 is TGTGCGGGGGACAGGGGAGGCAATCAGCCCCAGCATTTT. Encoded protein: CAGDRGGNQPQHF.

This clone was recorded once. This CDR3 reads CASSSRGLGGYTEAFF. The CDR3 bases are TGTGCCAGCAGCTCAAGGGGGCTGGGCGGTTACACTGAAGCTTTCTTT. This chain links TRBV7-6 with TRBJ1-1; 7 bases map to TRBD1. This CDR3 is built from 16 residues. Trimming cost V 4 bases and J 3 bases; bases outside gene matches: 11. Germline CDR1 and CDR2: SGHVS and FNYEAQ.

This clone was seen a few times. The V call is TRBV19, the J call TRBJ1-5; a weak D match, TRBD1 (6 bases). The CDR3 covers 16 residues. Trimming took off 4 bases at V and 1 base at J, with 14 bases between the two ends. Germline CDR1 is LNHDA and CDR2 is SQIVND (reference sequence). The CDR3 DNA is TGTGCCAGTAGTAGCCTACAGGGTTCGAGCAATCAGCCCCAGCATTTT. This encodes CASSSLQGSSNQPQHF.

The chain employs TRBV5-4 and TRBJ2-1, with D possibly matching TRBD2 (6 bases). Germline assignment: CDR1 SGHNT and CDR2 YYREEE (reference sequence). The CDR3 runs 17 residues. Trimming stripped 5 bases from V and 3 bases from J, with 21 bases between. This CDR3 is CASRLGLSGGDYNEQFF. The DNA for the CDR3 is TGTGCCAGCAGGCTTGGTTTAAGCGGAGGGGACTACAATGAGCAGTTCTTC. The full variable domain, in which reference TRBV5-4 and TRBJ2-1 provide the parts outside the CDR3, is ETGVTQSPTHLIKTRGQQVTLRCSSQSGHNTVSWYQQALGQGPQFIFQYYREEENGRGNFPPRFSGLQFPNYSSELNVNALELDDSALYLCASRLGLSGGDYNEQFFGPGTRLTVL.

This clone was picked up one time. The chain links TRBV2 to TRBJ1-2; TRBD1 agrees at 12 bases. Germline lookup yields CDR1 SNHLY and CDR2 FYNNEI. Losses at the gene ends were 6 bases for V and 6 bases for J; bases not matched to a gene: 5. This CDR3 is built from 14 residues. The CDR3 loop is CASRAGTGGNGYTF. The DNA for the CDR3 is TGTGCCAGCAGAGCCGGGACAGGGGGCAATGGCTACACCTTC.

This chain links TRBV12-5 with TRBJ2-3, with 12 nucleotides matching TRBD2. CDR3 size: 23 residues. The trim removed 6 bases at V and 3 bases at J, leaving 28 bases unmatched. The germline gives CDR1 LGHNT, CDR2 FRNRAP. CDR3 nucleotides: TGTGCTAGTGGAAAGATTGACAGGGGTTTGCTTACTAGCGGGAGGCTGGGGACAGATACGCAGTATTTT. Amino acids: CASGKIDRGLLTSGRLGTDTQYF.